This is a list of T cell receptor beta chains from one sample in a study of OX40 agonist ivuxolimab in advanced cancers. TCRdb's copy holds only in-frame clones and misses some; the assay was immunoSEQ multiplex PCR. The top ten clones hold 1.5% to 2% of a sample with about 68,000 clones, more than 65% of them seen once. Sequencing was performed on CD4+ or CD8+ T cells sorted from blood, taken in a trial of the OX40 agonist ivuxolimab. These receptors came from an adult with an advanced solid tumor such as melanoma, head and neck, liver or kidney cancer. Both conserved end residues are part of each CDR3.

j_gene,v_gene,CDR3aa
TRBJ2-2,TRBV7-3,CASSLRGAGSTGELFF
-,TRBV19,CASSIGTGRYEQYF
TRBJ1-2,TRBV4-2,CASSQEGGGYTF
TRBJ1-1,TRBV4-3,CASSQESAGPTEAFF
TRBJ1-1,TRBV5-1,CASSKDRGQGTEAFF
TRBJ2-2,TRBV6-5,CASSQISTGELFF
TRBJ2-3,TRBV5-1,CASSLDPPFGTDTQYF
TRBJ1-1,TRBV28,CASSGYRVVPTEAFF
TRBJ1-4,TRBV6-5,CASSYDRANEKLFF
TRBJ2-1,TRBV7-2,CASSQGLAGGRNEQFF
TRBJ2-2,TRBV9,CASSVDGQVTGELFF
TRBJ1-5,TRBV7-2,CASTRSGSSNQPQHF
TRBJ2-3,TRBV19,CASSTYRENTQYF
TRBJ2-7,TRBV27,CASGYYEQYF
TRBJ2-7,TRBV10-2,CASSEYFYEQYF
TRBJ2-5,TRBV5-1,CASSKGQETQYF
TRBJ1-2,TRBV6-4,CASNVPGGGYGYTF
TRBJ2-7,TRBV7-2,CASSSSGHYYEQYF
TRBJ1-1,TRBV27,CASKKRVGLVGTEAFF
TRBJ2-3,TRBV18,CASSAGGSGSTDTQYF
TRBJ2-7,TRBV5-1,CASSPGPSYEQYF
TRBJ2-7,TRBV5-8,CASSSTWQGVVYEQYF
TRBJ2-7,TRBV18,CASSPGPGQGSYEQYF
TRBJ2-5,TRBV25-1,CASSFAGDLETQYF
TRBJ1-2,TRBV5-8,CASLEASKTTTVAGYTF
TRBJ2-1,TRBV9,CASSVRVSAGGEQFF
TRBJ1-2,TRBV5-1,CASSGDRYGYTF
TRBJ1-2,TRBV7-2,CASSHRTGGSYGYTF